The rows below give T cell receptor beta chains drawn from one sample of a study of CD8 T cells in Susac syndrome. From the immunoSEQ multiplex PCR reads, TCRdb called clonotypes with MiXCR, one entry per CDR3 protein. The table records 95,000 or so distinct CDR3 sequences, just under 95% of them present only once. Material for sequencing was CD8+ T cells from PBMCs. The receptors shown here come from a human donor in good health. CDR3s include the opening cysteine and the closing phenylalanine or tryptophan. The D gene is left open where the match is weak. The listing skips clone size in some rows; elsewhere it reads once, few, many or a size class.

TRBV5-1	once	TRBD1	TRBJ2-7	CASSLWQGANEQYF	TGCGCCAGCAGCTTGTGGCAGGGGGCTAACGAGCAGTACTTC
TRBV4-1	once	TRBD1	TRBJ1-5	CASSQDWGQVDQDQPQHF	TGCGCCAGCAGCCAAGATTGGGGACAGGTCGACCAAGATCAGCCCCAGCATTTT
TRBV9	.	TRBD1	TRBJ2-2	CASSVEQGSGELFF	TGTGCCAGCAGCGTAGAACAGGGGTCCGGGGAGCTGTTTTTT
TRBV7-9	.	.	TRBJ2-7	CASSLVSGAGAYEQYF	TGTGCCAGCAGCTTAGTGTCAGGGGCCGGGGCCTACGAGCAGTACTTC
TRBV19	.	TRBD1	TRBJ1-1	CASIFGQEGPNTEAFF	TGTGCCAGTATCTTCGGACAGGAGGGACCAAACACTGAAGCTTTCTTT
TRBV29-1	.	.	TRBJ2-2	CSANGGTGELFF	TGCAGCGCAAATGGCGGCACCGGGGAGCTGTTTTTT
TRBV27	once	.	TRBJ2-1	CATRPDSNEQFF	TGTGCCACCAGACCCGATAGCAATGAGCAGTTCTTC
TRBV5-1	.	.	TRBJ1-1	CASSRGGENTEAFF	TGCGCCAGCAGCCGAGGGGGGGAGAACACTGAAGCTTTCTTT
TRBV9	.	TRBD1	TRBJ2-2	CASSSRTGKDTGELFF	TGTGCCAGCAGCTCCCGGACAGGTAAAGACACCGGGGAGCTGTTTTTT
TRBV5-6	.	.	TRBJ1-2	CASSWTEGYYGYTF	TGTGCCAGCAGCTGGACGGAGGGGTACTATGGCTACACCTTC
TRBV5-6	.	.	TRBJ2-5	CASSRGSGWEETQYF	TGTGCCAGCAGCCGGGGGTCTGGGTGGGAAGAGACCCAGTACTTC
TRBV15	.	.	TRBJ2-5	CATSRDLRVGETQYF	TGTGCCACCAGCAGAGATCTACGAGTGGGAGAGACCCAGTACTTC
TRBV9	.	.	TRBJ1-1	CASSVEPGQTEAFF	TGTGCCAGCAGCGTCGAACCGGGGCAAACTGAAGCTTTCTTT
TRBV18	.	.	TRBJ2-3	CASSPGGLQTSTDTQYF	TGTGCCAGCTCACCGGGAGGACTGCAGACTAGCACAGATACGCAGTATTTT
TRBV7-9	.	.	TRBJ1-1	CASQSGTEAFF	TGTGCCAGTCAGTCGGGGACTGAAGCTTTCTTT
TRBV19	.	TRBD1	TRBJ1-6	CASSIDPDRGYSPLHF	TGTGCCAGTAGTATAGATCCGGACAGGGGGTACTCACCCCTCCACTTT
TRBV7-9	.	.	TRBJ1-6	CASSLDSGMAFNSPLHF	TGTGCCAGCAGCTTAGACTCGGGGATGGCCTTTAATTCACCCCTCCACTTT
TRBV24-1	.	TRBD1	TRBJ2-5	CATTITGGRETQYF	TGTGCCACCACCATTACAGGGGGCCGGGAGACCCAGTACTTC
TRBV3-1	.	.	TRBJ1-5	CASSQDLYPDNQPQHF	TGTGCCAGCAGCCAAGATCTATATCCTGATAATCAGCCCCAGCATTTT
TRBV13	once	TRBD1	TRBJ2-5	CASSPRTGKETQYF	TGTGCCAGCAGCCCCCGGACAGGGAAGGAGACCCAGTACTTC
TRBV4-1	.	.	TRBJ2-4	CASSQDPYLAKNIQYF	TGCGCCAGCAGCCAAGATCCCTATTTAGCCAAAAACATTCAGTACTTC
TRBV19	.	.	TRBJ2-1	CASSIGSNEQFF	TGTGCCAGTAGTATAGGGTCAAATGAGCAGTTCTTC
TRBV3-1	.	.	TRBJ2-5	CASSQGGGSLETQYF	TGTGCCAGCAGCCAAGGTGGGGGAAGTTTGGAGACCCAGTACTTC
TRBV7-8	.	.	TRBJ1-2	CASSLADVSYGYTF	TGTGCCAGCAGCTTAGCGGACGTATCCTATGGCTACACCTTC
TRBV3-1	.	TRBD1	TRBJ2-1	CASSQDRTGEQFF	TGTGCCAGCAGCCAAGACCGGACAGGTGAGCAGTTCTTC
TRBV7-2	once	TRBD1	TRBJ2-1	CASSSRQPGQGYNEQFF	TGTGCCAGCAGCTCCAGGCAACCGGGACAGGGATACAATGAGCAGTTCTTC
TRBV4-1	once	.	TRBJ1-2	CASSLWTAANYGYTF	TGCGCCAGCAGCCTCTGGACAGCGGCTAACTATGGCTACACCTTC
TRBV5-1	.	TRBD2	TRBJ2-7	CASSLAPGGYEQYF	TGCGCCAGCAGCTTGGCCCCGGGGGGCTACGAGCAGTACTTC
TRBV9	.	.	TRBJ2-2	CASSVMNTGELFF	TGTGCCAGCAGCGTGATGAACACCGGGGAGCTGTTTTTT
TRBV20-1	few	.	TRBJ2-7	CSALGAISSYEQYF	TGCAGCGCCTTGGGGGCCATTTCTTCCTACGAGCAGTACTTC
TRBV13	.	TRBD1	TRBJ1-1	CASRIRGDRDTEVFF	TGTGCCAGCCGAATCAGGGGGGATCGGGACACTGAAGTTTTCTTT
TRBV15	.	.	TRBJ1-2	CATSRRAGDLGGYTF	TGTGCCACCAGCAGAAGAGCGGGGGACTTGGGTGGCTACACCTTC
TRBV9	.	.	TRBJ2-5	CASSGLDSQETQYF	TGTGCCAGCAGCGGCCTGGACAGCCAAGAGACCCAGTACTTC
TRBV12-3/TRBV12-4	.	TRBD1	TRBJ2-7	CASSFSLGQGLYEQYF	TGTGCCAGCAGTTTCTCCCTGGGACAGGGTCTCTACGAGCAGTACTTC
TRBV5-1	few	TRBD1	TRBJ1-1	CASSPGQENTEAFF	TGCGCCAGCAGCCCGGGACAGGAGAACACTGAAGCTTTCTTT
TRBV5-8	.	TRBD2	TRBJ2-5	CASSLISGGARGETQYF	TGTGCCAGCAGCTTGATTAGCGGGGGCGCAAGGGGAGAGACCCAGTACTTC
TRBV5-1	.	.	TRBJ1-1	CASGTSNTEAFF	TGCGCCAGCGGGACCTCGAACACTGAAGCTTTCTTT
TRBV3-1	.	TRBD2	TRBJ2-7	CASSPRSSGEGYEQYF	TGTGCCAGCAGCCCTCGTTCGAGCGGGGAGGGGTACGAGCAGTACTTC
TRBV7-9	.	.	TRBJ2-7	CASSSINRDEQYF	TGTGCCAGCAGCTCCATCAACAGGGACGAGCAGTACTTC
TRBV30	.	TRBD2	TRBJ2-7	CASGRADYEQYF	TGTGCCTCGGGGAGGGCGGACTACGAGCAGTACTTC
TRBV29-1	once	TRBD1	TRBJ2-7	CSARQGTAFEQYF	TGCAGCGCCCGACAGGGTACGGCTTTCGAGCAGTACTTC
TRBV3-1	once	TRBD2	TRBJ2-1	CASSQGMDRGGRSDEQFF	TGTGCCAGCAGCCAAGGTATGGACCGGGGGGGCCGTTCGGATGAGCAGTTCTTC
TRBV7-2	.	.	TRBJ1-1	CASSSTGPGTEAFF	TGTGCCAGCAGCTCGACAGGTCCGGGGACTGAAGCTTTCTTT
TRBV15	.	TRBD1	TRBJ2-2	CATSGRQGTGELFF	TGTGCCACCAGCGGGAGACAGGGGACCGGGGAGCTGTTTTTT
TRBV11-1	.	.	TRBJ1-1	CASSPMVGNTEAFF	TGTGCCAGCAGCCCAATGGTGGGGAACACTGAAGCTTTCTTT
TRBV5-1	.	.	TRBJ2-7	CASSLDGGYEQYF	TGCGCCAGCAGCTTGGATGGGGGCTACGAGCAGTACTTC